The 2 T cell receptor beta chains presented below share a single source sample, sequenced in a study of cytomegalovirus exposure and HLA in healthy donors. The PCR had 60 Vbeta and 13 Jbeta primers. The method was immunoSEQ multiplex PCR; TCRdb's version includes in-frame clones alone and lacks a portion of them. The clone table shows about 130,000 clones, with the ten largest holding roughly 2%. The specimen sequenced was PBMCs. These receptors were collected from an older woman in good health and CMV-seronegative.

J is TRBJ2-5 and V is TRBV19; D is unclear. The DNA end is a closer match to TRBJ2-7, so the J assignment may be wrong. The CDR3 is 13 residues long. Germline assignment: CDR1 LNHDA and CDR2 SQIVND (reference sequence). In DNA, the CDR3 is TGTGCCAGTAGTATTGAGGCTCGCTACGAGCAGTACTTC. Encoded protein: CASSIEARYEQYF.

The DNA for the CDR3 is TGTGCCAGCAGTATCACCGGGGACAGGTCAAATCAGCCCCAGCATTTT. Its protein product is CASSITGDRSNQPQHF. This chain uses TRBV28 with TRBJ1-5, with TRBD1 matching over 8 bases. J lost 4 bases, V lost 5 bases, and 10 bases had no gene match. The CDR3 totals 16 residues. CDR1 and CDR2 (germline): MDHEN, SYDVKM.